This T cell receptor beta chain is drawn from a study of identical twins. A few counts support this clonotype. TCRdb ran MiXCR on the 5' RACE reads and lists one entry per CDR3 protein. The sample consists of some 250,000 distinct CDR3 sequences, approximately 11% of them appearing once. The sample was also linked to a second study, of yellow fever vaccine responses in identical twins.

This TCR was sampled from a woman younger than 35 in good health. What was sequenced was memory (CD45RO+) T cells sorted from blood.

CDR3 coding DNA: TGTGCCATCAGTGGTAGAGCCGGGGAGCTGTTTTTT. Residues: CAISGRAGELFF. This chain uses TRBV10-3 with TRBJ2-2; D ambiguous. CDR3 length equals 12 residues. Germline V CDR1 and CDR2: ENHRY, SYGVKD. Trimming took 4 bases from V and 6 from J, leaving 6 bases between them.